These T cell receptor beta chains were read from a single sample in a study of molecular identifiers for immune sequencing clone quantification. MiXCR, run by TCRdb on the PCR reads, gives a single entry per CDR3 protein. Seen here are 90,000 or so distinct CDR3 sequences, 25% observed once, and the top ten hold roughly 0.76%. Sequenced input: naive CD8+ T cells from blood, with Jurkat cell RNA spiked in. These TCRs come from a human donor in good health. Some libraries in this study had Jurkat cell RNA spiked in. The CDR3 runs from the conserved cysteine through the conserved F or W. A D gene is named only where the DNA matches it firmly. Some rows have no size entry. The others give once, few or many, or a class for an expanded clone.

d_call: -; j_call: TRBJ2-1; v_call: TRBV29-1; clone_size: -; cdr3_aa: CSVEGTGSSYNEQFF; cdr3_nt: TGCAGCGTAGAAGGAACAGGGAGCTCCTACAATGAGCAGTTCTTC
d_call: -; j_call: TRBJ2-6; v_call: TRBV27; clone_size: few; cdr3_aa: CASSLTQLWGANVLTF; cdr3_nt: TGTGCCAGCAGTTTGACGCAGCTCTGGGGGGCCAACGTCCTGACTTTC
d_call: -; j_call: TRBJ1-5; v_call: TRBV4-1; clone_size: many; cdr3_aa: CASSQAAPSNQPQHF; cdr3_nt: TGCGCCAGCAGCCAGGCTGCACCTAGCAATCAGCCCCAGCATTTT
d_call: -; j_call: TRBJ2-2; v_call: TRBV7-9; clone_size: many; cdr3_aa: CASSSGTGTGTGELFF; cdr3_nt: TGTGCCAGCAGTTCCGGGACCGGGACGGGCACCGGGGAGCTGTTTTTT
d_call: -; j_call: TRBJ1-2; v_call: TRBV21-1; clone_size: -; cdr3_aa: CASRPSGVPPGGNYGYTF; cdr3_nt: TGTGCCAGCCGTCCCTCGGGGGTCCCCCCGGGGGGTAACTATGGCTACACCTTC
d_call: -; j_call: TRBJ1-1; v_call: TRBV29-1; clone_size: many; cdr3_aa: CSVVASNTEAFF; cdr3_nt: TGCAGCGTTGTCGCAAGTAACACTGAAGCTTTCTTT
d_call: -; j_call: TRBJ1-2; v_call: TRBV21-1; clone_size: few; cdr3_aa: CASSKSALHCTF; cdr3_nt: TGTGCCAGCAGCAAGTCAGCCCTCCACTGCACCTTC
d_call: -; j_call: TRBJ2-1; v_call: TRBV29-1; clone_size: many; cdr3_aa: CSVVGRSSYNEQFF; cdr3_nt: TGCAGCGTTGTGGGCAGAAGCTCCTACAATGAGCAGTTCTTC
d_call: TRBD2; j_call: TRBJ2-5; v_call: TRBV28; clone_size: many; cdr3_aa: CASSFPGGRETQYF; cdr3_nt: TGTGCCAGCAGTTTCCCGGGCGGGAGAGAGACCCAGTACTTC
d_call: TRBD2; j_call: TRBJ2-7; v_call: TRBV27; clone_size: -; cdr3_aa: CASSERESYEQYF; cdr3_nt: TGTGCCAGCAGCGAGCGGGAGAGCTACGAGCAGTACTTC
d_call: -; j_call: TRBJ2-7; v_call: TRBV6-5; clone_size: many; cdr3_aa: CASRIGPREQYF; cdr3_nt: TGTGCCAGCAGAATTGGGCCCCGAGAGCAGTACTTC
d_call: -; j_call: TRBJ1-1; v_call: TRBV2; clone_size: few; cdr3_aa: CASSEWRSEAFF; cdr3_nt: TGTGCCAGCAGTGAATGGCGGTCTGAGGCTTTCTTT
d_call: TRBD1; j_call: TRBJ1-2; v_call: TRBV12-3/TRBV12-4; clone_size: -; cdr3_aa: CASLDRERRGYTF; cdr3_nt: TGTGCCAGCCTAGACAGGGAACGCCGCGGCTACACCTTC
d_call: TRBD2; j_call: TRBJ2-3; v_call: TRBV7-9; clone_size: many; cdr3_aa: CASSLETAGYTDTQYF; cdr3_nt: TGTGCCAGCAGCTTAGAAACAGCGGGGTATACAGATACGCAGTATTTT
d_call: -; j_call: TRBJ1-1; v_call: TRBV5-1; clone_size: -; cdr3_aa: CASSPPELNTEAFF; cdr3_nt: TGCGCCAGCAGTCCCCCTGAGCTGAACACTGAAGCTTTCTTT
d_call: -; j_call: TRBJ1-1; v_call: TRBV12-3/TRBV12-4; clone_size: -; cdr3_aa: CASSLLTGGNTEAFF; cdr3_nt: TGTGCCAGCAGCCTGCTGACCGGGGGAAACACTGAAGCTTTCTTT
d_call: -; j_call: TRBJ1-1; v_call: TRBV3-1; clone_size: -; cdr3_aa: CASGQDTGQITEAFF; cdr3_nt: TGTGCCAGCGGCCAAGATACAGGGCAGATCACTGAAGCTTTCTTT
d_call: TRBD2; j_call: TRBJ2-3; v_call: TRBV7-9; clone_size: -; cdr3_aa: CASSLAGTSGWENTDTQYF; cdr3_nt: TGTGCCAGCAGCTTAGCCGGGACTAGTGGATGGGAGAACACAGATACGCAGTATTTT
d_call: -; j_call: TRBJ1-1; v_call: TRBV10-2; clone_size: -; cdr3_aa: CASSLFRMNTEAFF; cdr3_nt: TGCGCCAGCAGTCTTTTTCGTATGAACACTGAAGCTTTCTTT
d_call: TRBD1; j_call: TRBJ2-7; v_call: TRBV4-3; clone_size: few; cdr3_aa: CASSPYSTGTAYEQYF; cdr3_nt: TGCGCCAGCAGCCCTTATTCGACAGGGACGGCCTACGAGCAGTACTTC
d_call: TRBD2; j_call: TRBJ2-7; v_call: TRBV9; clone_size: few; cdr3_aa: CASSVGGLADEQYF; cdr3_nt: TGTGCCAGCAGCGTAGGGGGACTAGCGGACGAGCAGTACTTC
d_call: TRBD2; j_call: TRBJ2-1; v_call: TRBV6-2/TRBV6-3; clone_size: once; cdr3_aa: CASSYSIAGGHNEQFF; cdr3_nt: TGTGCCAGCAGTTACTCTATAGCGGGAGGGCACAATGAGCAGTTCTTC
d_call: -; j_call: TRBJ1-2; v_call: TRBV7-8; clone_size: -; cdr3_aa: CASSSTRSYGYTF; cdr3_nt: TGTGCCAGCAGCTCGACACGGTCCTATGGCTACACCTTC
d_call: -; j_call: TRBJ2-7; v_call: TRBV4-3; clone_size: few; cdr3_aa: CASSQDLGGPYEQYF; cdr3_nt: TGCGCCAGCAGCCAAGATCTCGGTGGGCCATACGAGCAGTACTTC
d_call: -; j_call: TRBJ2-5; v_call: TRBV20-1; clone_size: few; cdr3_aa: CSANRPRLSSQETQYF; cdr3_nt: TGCAGTGCAAACCGCCCTCGCCTTTCAAGCCAGGAGACCCAGTACTTC
d_call: -; j_call: TRBJ1-5; v_call: TRBV7-8; clone_size: many; cdr3_aa: CASSLQGSYNQPQHF; cdr3_nt: TGTGCCAGCAGCTTACAGGGCTCTTACAATCAGCCCCAGCATTTT
d_call: -; j_call: TRBJ2-1; v_call: TRBV11-3; clone_size: -; cdr3_aa: CASSHRDGGYNEQFF; cdr3_nt: TGTGCCAGCAGCCACCGAGACGGAGGATACAATGAGCAGTTCTTC
d_call: TRBD1; j_call: TRBJ2-7; v_call: TRBV20-1; clone_size: -; cdr3_aa: CSALGQVSNYEQYF; cdr3_nt: TGCAGTGCCCTGGGACAGGTATCTAACTACGAGCAGTACTTC
d_call: -; j_call: TRBJ2-1; v_call: TRBV7-2; clone_size: -; cdr3_aa: CASTFSENEQFF; cdr3_nt: TGTGCCAGCACCTTCTCGGAGAATGAGCAGTTCTTC
d_call: TRBD2; j_call: TRBJ2-1; v_call: TRBV20-1; clone_size: few; cdr3_aa: CSARGEREWSYNEQFF; cdr3_nt: TGCAGTGCTAGAGGGGAGCGGGAGTGGTCCTACAATGAGCAGTTCTTC
d_call: -; j_call: TRBJ2-7; v_call: TRBV7-9; clone_size: few; cdr3_aa: CASSSEPKDTYEQYF; cdr3_nt: TGTGCCAGCAGCTCAGAACCGAAGGACACCTACGAGCAGTACTTC
d_call: TRBD2; j_call: TRBJ2-5; v_call: TRBV12-3/TRBV12-4; clone_size: -; cdr3_aa: CASNSGGYQETQYF; cdr3_nt: TGTGCCAGCAACAGCGGGGGGTACCAAGAGACCCAGTACTTC
d_call: TRBD2; j_call: TRBJ2-3; v_call: TRBV7-9; clone_size: many; cdr3_aa: CASSARTSGRASDTQYF; cdr3_nt: TGTGCCAGCAGCGCACGTACTAGCGGGAGGGCCTCAGATACGCAGTATTTT
d_call: -; j_call: TRBJ2-7; v_call: TRBV5-4; clone_size: -; cdr3_aa: CASSAGYEQYF; cdr3_nt: TGTGCCAGCAGCGCGGGCTACGAGCAGTACTTC
d_call: -; j_call: TRBJ2-3; v_call: TRBV29-1; clone_size: many; cdr3_aa: CSVELQGRSDTQYF; cdr3_nt: TGCAGCGTAGAATTACAGGGGAGGTCAGATACGCAGTATTTT
d_call: -; j_call: TRBJ2-3; v_call: TRBV2; clone_size: many; cdr3_aa: CASRTDTQYF; cdr3_nt: TGTGCCAGCCGCACAGATACGCAGTATTTT